The 13 T cell receptor beta chains below all came from one sample that was sequenced in a study of T cells expressing NK-cell markers (dated by TCRdb to 2020 to 2021). Library construction relied on 5' RACE. Sequencing used an Illumina HiSeq 2000. Reads reprocessed by TCRdb are summarized as one entry per CDR3 protein sequence, and DNA is absent. This sample's table has entries for roughly 150,000 distinct CDR3 sequences. The biggest ten clones account for over 20% of the sample. Sequencing was performed on blood T cells: a sorted CD56 or NKG2C T cell subset, CD4+ or CD8+ T cells, or bulk PBMC T cells (not recorded which). These receptors were taken from a man between 18 and 69 years old in good health.

The chain joins TRBV24-1 to TRBJ2-1. Germline-derived CDR1 and CDR2 are KGHDR and SFDVKD. The CDR3 is 11 amino acids. The CDR3: CATSRGSEQFF.

This chain links TRBV3-1 with TRBJ1-2. The CDR3 length is 12 residues. Germline loops: CDR1 LGHDT, CDR2 YNNKEL (reference sequence). The CDR3 spells CASSLESAGYTF.

The CDR3 loop is CASSEKRNTEAFF. The rearrangement uses TRBV2 and TRBJ1-1. Looked up from germline, CDR1 is SNHLY and CDR2 is FYNNEI. The CDR3 totals 13 residues.

The CDR3 protein is CASSSFPSNEQFF. The chain couples TRBV6-2 or TRBV6-3 to TRBJ2-1. The CDR3 loop spans 13 amino acids. Germline V gene lookup returns CDR1 MNHEY and CDR2 SVGEGT.

This sequence joins TRBV6-4 and TRBJ2-1. This CDR3 spans 14 amino acids. Looked up from germline, CDR1 is MRHNA and CDR2 is SNTAGT. CDR3: CASSPAVSYNEQFF.

This sequence joins TRBV6-4 and TRBJ1-2; there is no DNA to check the TCRdb D call of TRBD1. This CDR3 is built from 13 residues. The V gene's germline CDR1 is MRHNA and CDR2 SNTAGT. CDR3 in amino acids: CASSDGGVYGYTF.

The rearrangement links TRBV27 to TRBJ2-2; TCRdb designates TRBD1, a call that cannot be tested without DNA. The germline V gene encodes CDR1 MNHEY and CDR2 SMNVEV (reference sequence). The CDR3 is made up of 12 amino acids. CDR3 in amino acids: CASGRGHGELFF.

The chain employs TRBV27 and TRBJ2-7; without DNA, the TCRdb call of TRBD1 cannot be checked. This CDR3 spans 15 amino acids. The germline V gene has CDR1 MNHEY and CDR2 SMNVEV (reference sequence). CDR3 in amino acids: CASSLTSGQGRTAYF.

The V call is TRBV25-1, the J call TRBJ2-2; the D call of TRBD1 rests on TCRdb alone, since no DNA is present to check it. CDR1 is MGHDK, CDR2 SYGVNS, per germline. CDR3 length equals 15 residues. CDR3 protein: CASSKTGGDTGELFF. Full variable domain (outside the CDR3, taken from reference TRBV25-1 and TRBJ2-2): EADIYQTPRYLVIGTGKKITLECSQTMGHDKMYWYQQDPGMELHLIHYSYGVNSTEKGDLSSESTVSRIRTEHFPLTLESARPSHTSQYLCASSKTGGDTGELFFGEGSRLTVL.

This sequence joins TRBV7-2 and TRBJ2-7; no DNA is available, so the TRBD1 call from TCRdb remains unchecked. CDR1 is SGHTA, CDR2 FQGNSA, per germline. The CDR3 length is 15 residues. Here the CDR3 reads CASSLVGQGANEQYF.

The rearrangement links TRBV28 to TRBJ1-6; TCRdb indicates TRBD1, and absent DNA this call remains unverified. Germline V CDR1 and CDR2: MDHEN, SYDVKM. The CDR3 extends over 14 amino acids. The CDR3 sequence: CASRDREGNSPLHF.

This chain connects TRBV28 to TRBJ1-1; TCRdb selects TRBD1, and the lack of DNA leaves this call unchecked. The CDR3 length is 16 residues. Germline CDR1 and CDR2: MDHEN and SYDVKM. CDR3 sequence: CASKETGAGWNTEAFF.

V gene TRBV18 combines with J gene TRBJ2-2; the D call from TCRdb, TRBD2, cannot be confirmed without DNA. CDR3 size: 16 residues. Germline V gene data show CDR1 as KGHSH and CDR2 as LQKENI. The CDR3 is CASSSSGTSITGELFF.